The entry below describes one T cell receptor beta chain. What it binds is unknown. Germline CDR1 is SGDLS and CDR2 is YYNGEE. Trimming pared 1 base from V and 3 bases from J, leaving 10 bases between. This CDR3 region has 15 residues. The data originate from a study of T cell responses to AZD1222 COVID-19 vaccine. Findings of the study overall: Repertoire collection took place solely once the T cell response had peaked. CD4 TCRs covered the whole spike, strongest at regions 160-218 and 743-854.

The assay was immunoSEQ multiplex PCR, and TCRdb's table has in-frame clones only and misses some. The data contain 150,000 to 180,000 clones, under 95% of them singletons. The clonotype comes from an adult in good health. Specimen: peripheral blood, collected on day 0 of AZD1222 vaccination. V is TRBV9 and J is TRBJ1-4; D not certain. CDR3 amino acids: CASSVHFSANEKLFF. The CDR3 DNA sequence: TGTGCCAGCAGCGTACATTTCTCGGCTAATGAAAAACTGTTTTTT. The variable domain in full, completed from reference TRBV9 and TRBJ1-4, reads DSGVTQTPKHLITATGQRVTLRCSPRSGDLSVYWYQQSLDQGLQFLIQYYNGEERAKGNILERFSAQQFPDLHSELNLSSLELGDSALYFCASSVHFSANEKLFFGSGTQLSVL.